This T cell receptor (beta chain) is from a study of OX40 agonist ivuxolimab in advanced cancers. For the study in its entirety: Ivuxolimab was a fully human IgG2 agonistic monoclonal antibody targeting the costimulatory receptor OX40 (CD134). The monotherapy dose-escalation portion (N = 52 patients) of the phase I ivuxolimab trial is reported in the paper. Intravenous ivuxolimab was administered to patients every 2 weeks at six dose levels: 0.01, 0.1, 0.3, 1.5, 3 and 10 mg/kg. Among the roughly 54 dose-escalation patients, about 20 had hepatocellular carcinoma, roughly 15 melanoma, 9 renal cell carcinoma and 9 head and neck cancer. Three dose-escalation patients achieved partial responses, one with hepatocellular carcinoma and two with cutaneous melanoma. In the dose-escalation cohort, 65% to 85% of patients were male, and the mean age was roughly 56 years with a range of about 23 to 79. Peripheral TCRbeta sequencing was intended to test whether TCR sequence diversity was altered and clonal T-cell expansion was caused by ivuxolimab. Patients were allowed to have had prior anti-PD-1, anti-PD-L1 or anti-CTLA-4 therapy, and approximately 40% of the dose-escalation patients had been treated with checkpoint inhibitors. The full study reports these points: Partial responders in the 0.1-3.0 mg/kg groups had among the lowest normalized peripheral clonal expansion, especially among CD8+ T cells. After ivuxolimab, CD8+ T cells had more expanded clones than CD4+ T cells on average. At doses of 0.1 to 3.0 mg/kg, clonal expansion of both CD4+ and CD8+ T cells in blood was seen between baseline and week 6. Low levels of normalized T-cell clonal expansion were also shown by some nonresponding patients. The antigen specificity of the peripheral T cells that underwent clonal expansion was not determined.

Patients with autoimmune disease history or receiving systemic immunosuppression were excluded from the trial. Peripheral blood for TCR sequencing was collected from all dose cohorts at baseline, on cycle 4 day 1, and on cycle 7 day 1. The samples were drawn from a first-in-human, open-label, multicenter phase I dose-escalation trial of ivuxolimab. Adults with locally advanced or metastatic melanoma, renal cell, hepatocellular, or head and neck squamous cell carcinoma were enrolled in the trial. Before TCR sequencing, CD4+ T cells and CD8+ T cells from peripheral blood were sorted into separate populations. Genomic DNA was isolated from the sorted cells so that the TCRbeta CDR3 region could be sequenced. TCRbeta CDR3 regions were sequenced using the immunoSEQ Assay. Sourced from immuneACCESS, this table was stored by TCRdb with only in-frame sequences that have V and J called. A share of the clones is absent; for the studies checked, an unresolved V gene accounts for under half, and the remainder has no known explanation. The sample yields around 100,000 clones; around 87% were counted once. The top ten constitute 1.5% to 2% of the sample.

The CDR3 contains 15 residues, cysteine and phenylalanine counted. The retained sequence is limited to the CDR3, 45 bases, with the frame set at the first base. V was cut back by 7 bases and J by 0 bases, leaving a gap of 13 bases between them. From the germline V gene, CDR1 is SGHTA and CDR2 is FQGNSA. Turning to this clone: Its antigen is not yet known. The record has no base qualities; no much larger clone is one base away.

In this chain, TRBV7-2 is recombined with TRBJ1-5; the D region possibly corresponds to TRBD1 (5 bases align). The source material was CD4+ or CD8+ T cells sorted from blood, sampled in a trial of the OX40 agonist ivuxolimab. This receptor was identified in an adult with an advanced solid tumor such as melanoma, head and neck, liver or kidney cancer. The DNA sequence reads TGTGCCAGCACCCCGGGGGGGTATAGCAATCAGCCCCAGCATTTT. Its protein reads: CASTPGGYSNQPQHF.